The rows below give T cell receptor beta chains drawn from one sample of a study of blood T cell repertoires in COVID-19. Measured with immunoSEQ multiplex PCR; TCRdb has only the in-frame clones, and not every one. In the table there are approximately 210,000 clones, 84% of which are singletons. Sequenced sample: peripheral blood. Receptor source: a woman between 65 and 79 years old with active or convalescent COVID-19. The CDR3 runs from the conserved cysteine through the conserved F or W. Clone size appears in some rows only: once, few, many, or a class for an expanded clone.

J | V | size | CDR3
TRBJ2-7 | TRBV2 | many | CASSAGVLYGQYF
TRBJ2-4 | TRBV5-1 | . | CASSLAGVRDIQYF
TRBJ1-2 | TRBV19 | once | CASSPGGSNYGYTF
TRBJ1-1 | TRBV7-9 | . | CASRHPGGNTEAFF
TRBJ2-1 | TRBV6-1 | many | CASSEPWTAYNEQFF
TRBJ2-3 | TRBV7-3 | . | CASSLQRARTDTQYF
TRBJ1-5 | TRBV27 | few | CASSIQGGNQPQHF
TRBJ1-4 | TRBV3-1/TRBV3-2 | . | CASSQGLVAVEKLFF
TRBJ2-7 | TRBV21-1 | . | CASSKVSGSPDEQYF
TRBJ1-2 | TRBV5-6 | . | CASSLQGPYGYTF
TRBJ1-2 | TRBV28 | . | CASSSPGTGYGSRSGYTF
TRBJ2-7 | TRBV3-1/TRBV3-2 | few | CASSQGSSGVHEQYF
TRBJ2-5 | TRBV6-5 | few | CASRIGGARETQYF
TRBJ1-1 | TRBV6-6 | . | CASLLERDSTEAFF
TRBJ1-1 | TRBV7-8 | . | CASSLRGRNTEAFF
TRBJ1-5 | TRBV2 | . | CASSAIRGYSNQPQHF
TRBJ2-7 | TRBV4-1 | . | CASSQDREQYF
TRBJ2-1 | TRBV5-1 | . | CASSPRGGRDNEQFF
TRBJ2-7 | TRBV7-9 | few | CASSFLSGGPVEQYF
TRBJ2-1 | TRBV14 | . | CASSPESPRGNEQFF
TRBJ1-1 | TRBV19 | . | CASSLRQGHWTEAFF
TRBJ1-2 | TRBV9 | few | CASSVANGYGYTF
TRBJ2-7 | TRBV28 | . | CASSFWDRGREQYF
TRBJ1-2 | TRBV9 | few | CASRGPGGAQNGYTF
TRBJ1-2 | TRBV6-1 | once | CASSEGGVYGYTF
TRBJ2-2 | TRBV5-1 | . | CASSPTPGGGTGELFF
TRBJ2-5 | TRBV18 | few | CASSLRTGKETQYF
TRBJ1-3 | TRBV27 | . | CASSSLKNGRSGNTIYF
TRBJ1-5 | TRBV5-1 | . | CASSPQGTGNQPQHF
TRBJ2-1 | TRBV9 | . | CASSVVASGDYSSYNEQFF
TRBJ2-2 | TRBV7-3 | . | CASSLELEGTGELFF
TRBJ2-1 | TRBV7-6 | . | CASSLVIRRGIYNEQFF
TRBJ2-1 | TRBV18 | once | CASSPGLAAYNEQFF
TRBJ2-2 | TRBV19 | few | CASMERNTGELFF
TRBJ1-2 | TRBV6-5 | few | CASSRQVAYGYTF
TRBJ2-1 | TRBV7-9 | . | CASSPSGRAFF
TRBJ1-2 | TRBV9 | . | CASSRLGQARYGYTF
TRBJ1-2 | TRBV6-6 | few | CASSRTGGYGYTF
TRBJ2-1 | TRBV7-6 | . | CASSSGLAALSSYNEQFF
TRBJ2-5 | TRBV5-1 | few | CASSLSGGETQYF
TRBJ2-2 | TRBV10-1 | once | CAIVWNRMNTGELFF
TRBJ1-5 | TRBV6-6 | . | CASSWDSRINQPQHF
TRBJ1-2 | TRBV6-1 | . | CASSEDWAGYTF
TRBJ2-5 | TRBV28 | . | CASRQQETQYF
TRBJ2-3 | TRBV6-1 | few | CASSSRGAGTDTQYF
TRBJ2-1 | TRBV29-1 | . | CSVLSGSPYNEQFF
TRBJ1-1 | TRBV6-5 | . | CASERLSSGNTEAFF
TRBJ2-1 | TRBV18 | . | CASSPDPWTVLGSQFF
TRBJ1-4 | TRBV19 | . | CASSPRQRKLFF
TRBJ1-2 | TRBV27 | . | CASSPRDRVRGYTF